The sequence of this T cell receptor (beta chain) was determined in a study of cytomegalovirus exposure and HLA in healthy donors. PCR was performed using 60 Vbeta and 13 Jbeta primers. Clones were sequenced by immunoSEQ multiplex PCR, and TCRdb holds only the in-frame ones, with some missing. This table has around 190,000 clones, more than 70% appearing once. Germline V gives CDR1 LNHDA, CDR2 SQIVND (reference sequence). The J segment lost 2 bases and the V segment lost 5 bases, leaving 6 bases of the junction unmatched. The CDR3 consists of 16 residues. This chain uses TRBV19 with TRBJ1-2; 12 bases are shared with TRBD1. Sample: PBMCs. The TCR originated in a man aged 40-55 years in good health and CMV-seropositive. DNA of the CDR3: TGTGCCAGTAGTCCGGGACAGGGGGCGGGGAACTATGGCTACACCTTC. Protein sequence: CASSPGQGAGNYGYTF.